This T cell receptor beta chain was retrieved from a study of STAT5B mutations in CD4+ large granular lymphocyte leukemia. Note on this clone: Antigen specificity is unknown.

Healthy controls were blood donor buffy coats. TCRdb's copy holds only in-frame clones and misses some; the assay was immunoSEQ multiplex PCR. The table lists 40,000 to 55,000 clones, roughly 80% of them singletons. The study's findings and limits: About a quarter of private leukemic clonotypes occurred rarely in other patients' non-leukemic repertoires.

The clonotype originates from a human donor in good health. Input material: CD4+ T cells from blood buffy coats.

CDR3 protein: CASSQGTSGRSGDEQYF. The CDR3 nucleotides read TGTGCCAGCAGCCAAGGGACTAGCGGGAGATCTGGGGACGAGCAGTACTTC. The J gene is TRBJ2-7, the V gene TRBV4-2; TRBD2 agrees at 13 bases. V was pared by 1 base and J by 5 bases, with 8 bases of the junction left unmatched. The CDR3 is 17 amino acids. In germline, CDR1 is LGHNA, CDR2 YNFKEQ.